The 22 T cell receptor beta chains listed next were all sequenced from one sample in a study of blood T cell repertoires in COVID-19. Profiled with immunoSEQ multiplex PCR; TCRdb holds only in-frame clones, not every one. The table records some 150,000 clones, 84% of them present only once. Sequencing was carried out using PBMCs or T cells enriched from blood (not recorded which). The receptor set was obtained from a woman in her forties or fifties who had been exposed to COVID-19.

CDR3 amino acids: CASGSGTGDYGYTF. CDR3 nucleotides: TGTGCCAGCGGCTCCGGGACAGGGGACTATGGCTACACCTTC. The chain couples TRBV28 to TRBJ1-2; TRBD1 matches at 10 bases. The CDR3 consists of 14 residues. Germline loops: CDR1 MDHEN, CDR2 SYDVKM. V gave up 8 bases and J gave up 3 bases; unmatched junction bases: 6.

The chain joins TRBV11-2 to TRBJ1-2; no firm D call. CDR1 and CDR2 (germline): SGHAT, FQNNGV. The CDR3 has 14 residues. The V end was cut by 4 bases, the J end by 0 bases, with 9 bases between. DNA of the CDR3: TGTGCCAGCAGCTCTCTACAGACTAACTATGGCTACACCTTC. This sequence encodes CASSSLQTNYGYTF.

This chain connects TRBV5-1 to TRBJ1-2; 9 nucleotides align to TRBD1. This CDR3 contains 15 residues. J lost 5 bases, V lost 4 bases, and 9 bases had no gene match. From germline, CDR1 is SGHRS and CDR2 YFSETQ. This CDR3 is CASSPGQGGGYGYTF. CDR3 DNA sequence: TGCGCCAGCAGCCCGGGACAGGGAGGAGGTTATGGCTACACCTTC.

This chain links TRBV6-9 with TRBJ2-5; TRBD2 agrees at 8 bases. This CDR3 has 16 amino acids. V was pared by 2 bases and J by 4 bases, with 9 bases of the junction left unmatched. Per the germline V gene, CDR1 is MNHGY and CDR2 is SVAAGI. CDR3 region: CASSYPSGRLGETQYF. CDR3 nucleotide sequence: TGTGCCAGCAGTTATCCGAGCGGGAGATTGGGAGAGACCCAGTACTTC.

The chain employs TRBV7-8 and TRBJ2-5; TRBD2 might be the D (5 bases). The CDR3 is made up of 12 amino acids. V lost 5 bases to trimming and J lost 5 bases, with 9 bases between them. CDR1 is SGHVS, CDR2 FQNEAQ, per germline. The CDR3 DNA follows: TGTGCCAGCAGCCTTCCGGGGGAGACCCAGTACTTC. Protein product: CASSLPGETQYF.

The chain is built from TRBV6-6 and TRBJ2-5, with D tentatively TRBD2 (6 bases). V lost 3 bases, J lost 10 bases, and 9 bases lay in between. Looked up from germline, CDR1 is MNHNY and CDR2 is SVGAGI (reference sequence). The CDR3 has 11 residues. The CDR3 DNA reads TGTGCCAGCAGTTATAGGGAGGACCAGTACTTC. As protein: CASSYREDQYF.

The rearrangement uses TRBV4-1 and TRBJ1-3, with 10 bases aligning to TRBD1. The CDR3 runs to 16 residues. In germline, CDR1 is MGHRA, CDR2 YSYEKL. With V trimmed by 4 bases and J by 0 bases, 3 bases remained unmatched. This chain's CDR3 is CASSPRTGGSGNTIYF. In DNA form, the CDR3 reads TGCGCCAGCAGCCCCCGGACAGGGGGCTCTGGAAACACCATATATTTT.

The chain carries TRBV6-6 and TRBJ2-1, with D possibly TRBD2 on 7 matching bases. Trimming took 5 bases from V and 7 from J, leaving 18 bases between them. This CDR3 comprises 15 residues. Germline V gene sequence: CDR1 MNHNY, CDR2 SVGAGI (reference sequence). The CDR3 DNA is TGTGCCAGCAGTGACGGGGGGCCCCTAGGGAATGAGCAGTTCTTC. Translating gives CASSDGGPLGNEQFF.

V gene TRBV14 combines with J gene TRBJ2-5; possible D gene TRBD1, 5 bases. CDR3 length: 13 residues. Between the trimmed V and J ends, which lost 1 base and 7 bases, there was a span of 10 bases. Germline lookup yields CDR1 SGHDN and CDR2 FVKESK. CDR3 protein: CASSQVIQGTQYF. As DNA, the CDR3 is TGTGCCAGCAGCCAAGTTATTCAGGGGACCCAGTACTTC.

This clone has a single count. The gene calls are TRBV16 and TRBJ2-1; D perhaps matches TRBD2 (5 bases). The CDR3 spans 12 residues. V was trimmed by 5 bases and J by 6 bases, leaving 8 bases between them. CDR1 is KGHSY, CDR2 FQNENV, per germline. The CDR3 region has the DNA TGTGCCAGCAGCGGACTGAGCAATGAGCAGTTCTTC. Amino acid sequence: CASSGLSNEQFF.

As to this clone: Distinct nucleotide sequences in the sample also encode this CDR3. The chain couples TRBV5-1 to TRBJ2-5; TRBD1 is a possible D gene (5 bases). The CDR3 is 14 residues long. Germline V gene data show CDR1 as SGHRS and CDR2 as YFSETQ. Trimming took 0 bases from V and 4 from J, leaving 10 bases between them. The CDR3 region has the DNA TGCGCCAGCAGCTTGGAGGGGCTTGGAGAGACCCAGTACTTC. Translated: CASSLEGLGETQYF.

The rearrangement links TRBV4-3 to TRBJ2-3, with D uncertain. There are 16 residues in the CDR3. The ends were cut back, 0 bases at V and 0 bases at J, with 10 bases in the middle. CDR1 is LGHNA and CDR2 is YSLEER in the germline V gene. CDR3 DNA: TGCGCCAGCAGCCAAGAAATAGCACTAAGCACAGATACGCAGTATTTT. Translation: CASSQEIALSTDTQYF.

This chain connects TRBV30 to TRBJ2-3, with D unresolved. The V and J ends lost 8 bases and 0 bases respectively, with 18 bases between them. The length of the CDR3 is 15 residues. Germline V gene lookup returns CDR1 GTSNPN and CDR2 SVGIG (reference sequence). The CDR3: CARAPTGRSTDTQYF. The CDR3 DNA is TGTGCCCGCGCCCCCACGGGTAGAAGCACAGATACGCAGTATTTT.

The chain links TRBV6-6 to TRBJ1-1; TRBD1 might be the D (5 bases). Germline assignment: CDR1 MNHNY and CDR2 SVGAGI (reference sequence). The CDR3 is 13 amino acids. Trimming took off 2 bases at V and 5 bases at J, with 9 bases between the two ends. CDR3: CASSYITGTEAFF. CDR3 in DNA: TGTGCCAGCAGTTACATCACAGGAACTGAAGCTTTCTTT.

The chain couples TRBV3-1 (or the pseudogene TRBV3-2) to TRBJ2-1, with D uncertain. V dropped 2 bases and J dropped 5 bases, with 10 bases sitting between them. The CDR3 extends over 14 amino acids. CDR1 is LGHDT, CDR2 YNNKEL, per germline (reference sequence). Here the CDR3 reads CASSQSALHNEQFF. The CDR3 bases are TGTGCCAGCAGCCAAAGTGCCCTACACAATGAGCAGTTCTTC.

This chain links TRBV6-2 or TRBV6-3 with TRBJ1-1, with D hard to call. The CDR3 covers 14 residues. Germline values: CDR1 MNHEY, CDR2 SVGEGT. V shed 4 bases and J shed 11 bases, with 20 bases lying between them. The CDR3 nucleotides read TGTGCCAGCAGTTCGTTACGGTGGTCCCACGGGGCTTTCTTT. Protein sequence: CASSSLRWSHGAFF.

The DNA for the CDR3 is TGCAGCGTTGGAGCGGGGGGGGTGGAGACCCAGTACTTC. As protein: CSVGAGGVETQYF. The chain joins TRBV29-1 to TRBJ2-5; 10 positions agree with TRBD2. The ends lost 4 bases at V and 5 bases at J; junction bases unmatched: 4. The germline CDR1 and CDR2 sequences are SQVTM and ANQGSEA. This CDR3 comprises 13 residues.

The chain joins TRBV14 to TRBJ2-7; 7 nucleotides align to TRBD1. Germline V CDR1 and CDR2: SGHDN, FVKESK. There are 16 residues in the CDR3. V lost 4 bases and J lost 0; bases outside the gene matches: 9. CDR3 nucleotides: TGTGCCAGCAGCCGCCGACAGGGAACCCTCTCCTACGAGCAGTACTTC. Translation gives CASSRRQGTLSYEQYF.

The chain is built from TRBV14 and TRBJ2-3, with no clear D. Trimming stripped 2 bases from V and 2 bases from J, with 8 bases between. Germline CDR1 reads SGHDN; CDR2 reads FVKESK. The CDR3 covers 14 residues. Written as DNA, the CDR3 is TGTGCCAGCAGCCAATCCGACTTCACAGATACGCAGTATTTT. Its translation is CASSQSDFTDTQYF.

This chain connects TRBV3-1 (or the pseudogene TRBV3-2) to TRBJ2-7; 9 bases agree with TRBD1. The CDR3 has 15 residues. Germline loops: CDR1 LGHDT, CDR2 YNNKEL (reference sequence). Germline trimming cut 0 bases from V and 4 bases from J; bases unmatched to any gene: 4. The CDR3: CASSQDRDRVYEQYF. Written as DNA, the CDR3 is TGTGCCAGCAGCCAAGATCGGGACAGGGTGTACGAGCAGTACTTC.

This chain joins TRBV9 and TRBJ2-3; 9 bases line up with TRBD2. The CDR3 spans 17 residues. V was pared by 4 bases and J by 3 bases, with 12 bases of the junction left unmatched. The germline CDR1 and CDR2 sequences are SGDLS and YYNGEE. The CDR3 region is CASSPRGSGSSTDTQYF. CDR3 DNA: TGTGCCAGCAGCCCACGGGGTAGCGGGAGCTCTACAGATACGCAGTATTTT.

As regards this clone: At one end, the junction sequence differs from germline, possibly due to a read error. The chain carries TRBV5-6 and TRBJ1-3, with 7 bases fitting TRBD1. Germline CDR1 is SGHDT and CDR2 is YYEEEE. The length of the CDR3 is 17 residues. The CDR3 DNA follows: TGTGCCAGCAGTTTGGCAGGGGGAATTTGGTCTGGAAACACCATATATTTT. It yields the protein CASSLAGGIWSGNTIYF.